This T cell receptor beta chain was identified during a study of shared clonotypes between healthy human individuals. General observations from the study: Rarefaction gave evidence that sorted-subset sequencing remained incomplete despite large depth. Exclusively blood specimens were collected; tissue repertoires likely differ.

Every subset's genomic DNA went evenly onto several immunoSEQ plates. Using immunoSEQ multiplex PCR, the repertoire was profiled, and TCRdb retains in-frame clones only, with some absent. The data hold some 2,000,000 clones, with approximately 96% observed a single time. Note on this clone: As yet, its antigen is unknown.

The CDR3 is made up of 13 amino acids. Germline V gives CDR1 SGHNT, CDR2 YYREEE (reference sequence). Trimming stripped 6 bases from V and 7 bases from J, with 16 bases between. This chain uses TRBV5-4 with TRBJ1-2; TRBD1 is a possible D gene (5 bases). Sequenced sample: naive CD4+ T cells sorted from blood. Subset indicated: CD45RA+ positively selected. The TCR originated in a man aged 18 to 29 in good health. DNA for the CDR3: TGTGCCAGCACCGCGACAGAACCGGCTGGCTACACCTTC. Its translation is CASTATEPAGYTF.